Shown below are 30 T cell receptor beta chains from a single sample sequenced in a study of T cells expressing NK-cell markers. From the 5' RACE reads, TCRdb lists one entry per CDR3 protein and no DNA. In total, the table holds over 250,000 distinct CDR3 sequences. The sequencing input was blood T cells: a sorted CD56 or NKG2C T cell subset, CD4+ or CD8+ T cells, or bulk PBMC T cells (not recorded which). The receptor source for this set is a woman aged 18 to 75 in good health.

The chain employs TRBV5-1 and TRBJ2-6. Germline V gene data show CDR1 as SGHRS and CDR2 as YFSETQ. The CDR3 spans 16 residues. The CDR3 sequence: CASSLVASSGANVLTF.

The CDR3 reads CSARDFSSGSPKEQYF. This chain connects TRBV20-1 to TRBJ2-7; TCRdb's D gene call, TRBD2, goes unchecked for lack of DNA. The CDR3 length is 16 residues. CDR1 and CDR2 (germline): DFQATT, SNEGSKA (reference sequence).

The chain carries TRBV24-1 and TRBJ1-2; TCRdb gives TRBD1 as the D gene, but with no DNA this cannot be confirmed. The length of the CDR3 is 13 residues. Germline CDR1 is KGHDR and CDR2 is SFDVKD. The chain's CDR3 is CATSARTGYGYTF.

This chain joins TRBV10-3 and TRBJ2-7. In germline, CDR1 is ENHRY, CDR2 SYGVKD. CDR3 length: 12 residues. The CDR3 loop is CAISDFGYEQYF.

The V and J genes are TRBV4-3 and TRBJ2-3; without DNA, the TCRdb call of TRBD2 cannot be checked. Germline V gives CDR1 LGHNA, CDR2 YSLEER. CDR3 length: 16 residues. The CDR3 sequence: CASSQGFSGYTDTQYF.

This chain joins TRBV5-1 and TRBJ2-6. The CDR3 loop spans 15 amino acids. From germline, CDR1 is SGHRS and CDR2 YFSETQ. This CDR3 is CASSTTPAGANVLTF.

The rearrangement joins TRBV20-1 to TRBJ2-5; the TCRdb D gene call, TRBD2, has no DNA to confirm it. The CDR3 runs to 15 residues. Germline V gene sequence: CDR1 DFQATT, CDR2 SNEGSKA (reference sequence). The CDR3: CSARDLRGGGETQYF.

The V gene is TRBV20-1, the J gene TRBJ2-1. The germline gives CDR1 DFQATT, CDR2 SNEGSKA (reference sequence). The CDR3 runs to 14 residues. The chain's CDR3 is CSAIDRSSYNEQFF.

The chain recombines TRBV19 with TRBJ2-5. Germline V lookup: CDR1 LNHDA, CDR2 SQIVND (reference sequence). CDR3 length: 12 residues. CDR3: CASSTSEETQYF.

The gene calls are TRBV3-1 and TRBJ2-6. This CDR3 has 14 amino acids. Germline CDR1 reads LGHDT; CDR2 reads YNNKEL (reference sequence). The CDR3 sequence: CASRQTSGANVLTF. The whole variable domain, remainder taken from reference TRBV3-1 and TRBJ2-6, is DTAVSQTPKYLVTQMGNDKSIKCEQNLGHDTMYWYKQDSKKFLKIMFSYNNKELIINETVPNRFSPKSPDKAHLNLHINSLELGDSAVYFCASRQTSGANVLTFGAGSRLTVL.

The chain is built from TRBV11-1 and TRBJ1-4. Germline V gene sequence: CDR1 SGHAT, CDR2 FQDESV (reference sequence). This CDR3 region has 15 residues. CDR3 residues: CASSGLEGTNEKLFF.

The chain recombines TRBV7-3 with TRBJ2-1; with no DNA, the TCRdb D assignment of TRBD1 cannot be verified. This CDR3 spans 14 amino acids. CDR1 and CDR2 from the germline V gene are SGHTA and FQGTGA. The CDR3 sequence: CASSTQGSWGEQFF. Combining the CDR3 with reference TRBV7-3 and TRBJ2-1 gives the whole variable domain GAGVSQTPSNKVTEKGKYVELRCDPISGHTALYWYRQSLGQGPEFLIYFQGTGAADDSGLPNDRFFAVRPEGSVSTLKIQRTERGDSAVYLCASSTQGSWGEQFFGPGTRLTVL.

The V and J genes are TRBV3-1 and TRBJ1-1. CDR1 and CDR2 from the germline V gene are LGHDT and YNNKEL (reference sequence). CDR3 length equals 15 residues. CDR3: CASSLTGMANTEAFF.

J is TRBJ2-1 and V is TRBV7-2; the TCRdb D gene call, TRBD1, has no DNA to confirm it. Germline CDR1 reads SGHTA; CDR2 reads FQGNSA. This CDR3 contains 16 residues. The CDR3 is CASSLSPRATNNEQFF.

The CDR3 is CSVGEGNQPQHF. The chain links TRBV29-1 to TRBJ1-5. This CDR3 is 12 amino acids long. Germline V gene data show CDR1 as SQVTM and CDR2 as ANQGSEA.

The genes are TRBV2 and TRBJ1-2; TCRdb's D call of TRBD1 is untestable without DNA. The CDR3 runs to 14 residues. CDR1 is SNHLY, CDR2 FYNNEI, per germline. CDR3 region: CASRVDREYYGYTF.

The V gene is TRBV18, the J gene TRBJ1-2. The germline gives CDR1 KGHSH, CDR2 LQKENI. CDR3 length equals 16 residues. The CDR3 here is CASSPWRDSQTGGYTF.

The chain couples TRBV29-1 to TRBJ2-3. The CDR3 runs 12 residues. CDR1 and CDR2 from the germline V gene are SQVTM and ANQGSEA. This CDR3 reads CSVDAKVDTQYF.

This chain links TRBV25-1 with TRBJ2-3. Germline V gives CDR1 MGHDK, CDR2 SYGVNS. CDR3 size: 14 residues. The CDR3 reads CASRDYRSTDTQYF.

The chain is built from TRBV20-1 and TRBJ2-5; there is no DNA to check the TCRdb D call of TRBD2. The CDR3 contains 15 residues. Germline-derived CDR1 and CDR2 are DFQATT and SNEGSKA (reference sequence). This CDR3 is CSAVAGSSPRETQYF.

The CDR3 here is CASSLGPGLQETQYF. The chain has TRBV7-2 and TRBJ2-5; with no DNA, the TCRdb D assignment of TRBD2 cannot be verified. CDR3 length: 15 amino acids. CDR1 and CDR2 (germline): SGHTA, FQGNSA.

J is TRBJ2-4 and V is TRBV29-1; there is no DNA to check the TCRdb D call of TRBD2. This CDR3 is 13 amino acids long. Germline V CDR1 and CDR2: SQVTM, ANQGSEA. This chain's CDR3 is CSVEDLGEVIQYF. The full variable domain, with the rest looked up from reference TRBV29-1 and TRBJ2-4, is SAVISQKPSRDICQRGTSLTIQCQVDSQVTMMFWYRQQPGQSLTLIATANQGSEATYESGFVIDKFPISRPNLTFSTLTVSNMSPEDSSIYLCSVEDLGEVIQYFGAGTRLSVL.

The genes are TRBV5-4 and TRBJ1-1; no DNA is available, so the TRBD1 call from TCRdb remains unchecked. The CDR3 loop spans 14 amino acids. Looked up from germline, CDR1 is SGHNT and CDR2 is YYREEE (reference sequence). CDR3 region: CASRTDARNTEAFF.

The gene calls are TRBV18 and TRBJ2-2. CDR3 size: 13 residues. CDR1 and CDR2 (germline): KGHSH, LQKENI. The CDR3 sequence: CASSPSQVGELFF.

The chain joins TRBV4-1 to TRBJ1-6; the TRBD1 assignment by TCRdb is unverifiable without DNA. Germline V gene data show CDR1 as MGHRA and CDR2 as YSYEKL. CDR3 length equals 16 residues. The CDR3: CASSQEGAYPSSPLHF.

The chain couples TRBV5-6 to TRBJ2-1; absent DNA, TCRdb's TRBD1 call cannot be checked. Germline V gene lookup returns CDR1 SGHDT and CDR2 YYEEEE. This CDR3 region has 16 residues. The CDR3 sequence is CASSAAGTPGFGEQFF.

The CDR3 here is CASTLGLAGTGVDEQFF. The gene calls are TRBV5-4 and TRBJ2-1; lacking DNA, the TRBD2 call made by TCRdb goes unchecked. In germline, CDR1 is SGHNT, CDR2 YYREEE (reference sequence). The CDR3 is made up of 17 amino acids.

The rearrangement uses TRBV20-1 and TRBJ2-2; TCRdb indicates TRBD2, and absent DNA this call remains unverified. The CDR3 runs to 17 residues. Per germline, CDR1 DFQATT and CDR2 SNEGSKA (reference sequence). This chain's CDR3 is CSATGTSGTANTGELFF.

This chain joins TRBV12-3 or TRBV12-4 and TRBJ1-2; TCRdb reports TRBD1, a call that lacks DNA to check it against. CDR3 length: 11 residues. This chain's CDR3 is CASSPGYGYTF.

The V call is TRBV30, the J call TRBJ1-5; TCRdb designates TRBD1, a call that cannot be tested without DNA. The CDR3 is made up of 13 amino acids. Germline CDR1 is GTSNPN and CDR2 is SVGIG (reference sequence). CDR3 sequence reads: CAWSQGTNQPQHF.